These T cell receptor beta chains were read from a single sample in a study of blood T cell repertoires in COVID-19. TCRdb's table, derived via immunoSEQ multiplex PCR, lists solely in-frame clones and lacks some. The data hold a few hundred thousand clones, with 85% observed a single time. The sequenced sample consisted of peripheral blood. The receptors were sampled from a woman younger than 35 with acute or convalescent COVID-19. Each CDR3 is given with its conserved first and last residue. D genes are given only for firm matches. Size is omitted from some rows. Given values are once, few, many or a class for expanded clones.

J gene	V gene	clone size	D gene	CDR3 protein	CDR3 DNA
TRBJ1-4	TRBV3-1/TRBV3-2	NA	TRBD1	CASSRGGDRNEKLFF	TGTGCCAGCAGCAGGGGCGGGGACAGAAATGAAAAACTGTTTTTT
TRBJ1-1	TRBV27	NA	NA	CASSLTGYAEAFF	TGTGCCAGCAGCCTCACAGGGTACGCTGAAGCTTTCTTT
TRBJ2-1	TRBV4-1	NA	NA	CASSPSYSYNEQFF	TGCGCCAGCAGCCCTAGTTACTCCTACAATGAGCAGTTCTTC
TRBJ1-5	TRBV6-5	NA	TRBD1	CASSLRGNQPQHF	TGTGCCAGCAGCCTCAGGGGGAATCAGCCCCAGCATTTT
TRBJ2-7	TRBV2	NA	TRBD2	CASSEGLAGVGYEQYF	TGTGCCAGCAGTGAAGGGCTAGCGGGAGTCGGCTACGAGCAGTACTTC
TRBJ1-2	TRBV29-1	NA	NA	CSVEGAGRGYGYTF	TGCAGCGTTGAAGGGGCAGGGAGGGGCTATGGCTACACCTTC
TRBJ2-3	TRBV7-6	NA	NA	CASSLNPPSYRGDTQYF	TGTGCCAGCAGCTTAAATCCGCCTAGCTACCGGGGGGATACGCAGTATTTT
TRBJ1-6	TRBV6-5	NA	NA	CASSSRDIDSPLHF	TGTGCCAGCAGTTCTCGGGACATAGATTCACCCCTCCACTTT
TRBJ1-5	TRBV7-2	NA	NA	CASSSGGNQPQHF	TGTGCCAGCAGCTCAGGGGGCAATCAGCCCCAGCATTTT
TRBJ2-5	TRBV19	NA	TRBD1	CASSADRGTQETQYF	TGTGCCAGTAGTGCCGACAGGGGGACCCAAGAGACCCAGTACTTC
TRBJ2-7	TRBV27	NA	TRBD2	CASSSPLAGAYEQYF	TGTGCCAGCAGTTCCCCTCTAGCGGGGGCCTACGAGCAGTACTTC
TRBJ2-7	TRBV7-6	NA	NA	CASSKEQGSYEQYF	TGTGCCAGCAGCAAGGAACAGGGATCCTACGAGCAGTACTTC
TRBJ1-5	TRBV2	NA	TRBD1	CASSTGQGNQPQHF	TGTGCCAGCAGTACGGGACAGGGGAATCAGCCCCAGCATTTT
TRBJ2-7	TRBV27	NA	TRBD2	CASSLETSGSLYEQYF	TGTGCCAGCAGTTTAGAGACTAGCGGGAGTCTCTACGAGCAGTACTTC
TRBJ1-1	TRBV28	NA	TRBD1	CASSIGTENTEAFF	TGTGCCAGCAGCATAGGGACAGAGAACACTGAAGCTTTCTTT
TRBJ2-7	TRBV6-1	NA	NA	CASSEEQAKFEQYF	TGTGCCAGCAGTGAAGAACAGGCAAAGTTCGAGCAGTACTTC
TRBJ1-2	TRBV27	NA	NA	CASSLQGNYGYTF	TGTGCCAGCAGTTTGCAGGGGAACTATGGCTACACCTTC
TRBJ2-1	TRBV5-4	NA	TRBD2	CASSLAGGQQFF	TGTGCCAGCAGCTTGGCGGGGGGGCAGCAGTTCTTC
TRBJ2-3	TRBV6-4	NA	NA	CASSDTSTDTQYF	TGTGCCAGCAGTGACACTAGCACAGATACGCAGTATTTT
TRBJ1-1	TRBV9	NA	NA	CASSEQEIMNTEAFF	TGTGCCAGCAGCGAACAAGAAATCATGAACACTGAAGCTTTCTTT
TRBJ1-5	TRBV30	NA	TRBD1	CAWRSTGGSQPQHF	TGTGCCTGGAGGTCGACAGGGGGAAGTCAGCCCCAGCATTTT
TRBJ1-6	TRBV11-2	NA	NA	CASSPPSVSPLHF	TGTGCCAGCAGCCCCCCGAGCGTCTCACCCCTCCACTTT
TRBJ1-2	TRBV28	NA	TRBD1	CASSLRSGTDGYTF	TGTGCCAGCAGTTTACGGTCAGGGACAGATGGCTACACCTTC
TRBJ2-2	TRBV6-2/TRBV6-3	NA	NA	CASSQAHTGELFF	TGTGCCAGCAGTCAGGCCCACACCGGGGAGCTGTTTTTT
TRBJ2-3	TRBV28	NA	TRBD1	CASSLLLLQGTDTQYF	TGTGCCAGCAGTTTATTGTTGTTACAGGGGACAGATACGCAGTATTTT
TRBJ1-2	TRBV29-1	NA	TRBD1	CSVEQGGYGYTF	TGCAGCGTTGAGCAGGGGGGATATGGCTACACCTTC
TRBJ1-2	TRBV7-3	many	NA	CASIGGAFKSNYGYTF	TGTGCCAGCATCGGGGGGGCTTTTAAATCTAACTATGGCTACACCTTC
TRBJ1-5	TRBV5-6	once	NA	CASSLDIDSNQPQHF	TGTGCCAGCAGCTTGGACATCGATAGCAATCAGCCCCAGCATTTT
TRBJ1-2	TRBV6-5	NA	TRBD1	CASSWGTGADGYTF	TGTGCCAGCAGCTGGGGGACAGGGGCGGATGGCTACACCTTC
TRBJ2-7	TRBV3-1/TRBV3-2	NA	NA	CASSLRQAEQYF	TGTGCCAGCAGCCTCCGACAGGCGGAGCAGTACTTC
TRBJ1-1	TRBV27	NA	TRBD1	CASSIGGASHTEAFF	TGTGCCAGCAGTATAGGGGGCGCGTCACACACTGAAGCTTTCTTT
TRBJ1-6	TRBV5-1	few	TRBD1	CASSFDGTGNVVGSPLHF	TGCGCCAGCAGCTTTGATGGGACAGGGAATGTCGTAGGTTCACCCCTCCACTTT
TRBJ2-7	TRBV6-1	NA	TRBD2	CASSEASGGAPYEQYF	TGTGCCAGCAGTGAAGCCAGCGGGGGTGCTCCCTACGAGCAGTACTTC
TRBJ1-2	TRBV7-9	NA	NA	CASSPQAADNYGYTF	TGTGCCAGCAGCCCCCAGGCAGCGGACAACTATGGCTACACCTTC
TRBJ1-1	TRBV27	few	NA	CASWSWERGTEAFF	TGTGCCAGCTGGAGTTGGGAAAGGGGGACTGAAGCTTTCTTT
TRBJ2-3	TRBV7-9	NA	NA	CASSPGGDTQYF	TGTGCCAGCAGCCCCGGCGGAGATACGCAGTATTTT
TRBJ2-3	TRBV11-1	NA	NA	CASSLNTRTDTQYF	TGTGCCAGCAGCTTAAACACCCGCACAGATACGCAGTATTTT
TRBJ1-1	TRBV18	NA	NA	CASSVWGGEAFF	TGTGCCAGCTCAGTCTGGGGGGGTGAAGCTTTCTTT
TRBJ2-6	TRBV10-2	NA	TRBD1	CASSEGTGLAGANVLTF	TGCGCCAGCAGTGAAGGGACAGGGCTGGCTGGGGCCAACGTCCTGACTTTC
TRBJ2-1	TRBV7-2	NA	NA	CASSVRGNNEQFF	TGTGCCAGCAGCGTCCGAGGGAACAATGAGCAGTTCTTC
TRBJ2-5	TRBV6-5	NA	TRBD2	CASATSGSETQYF	TGTGCCAGTGCAACTAGCGGGAGCGAGACCCAGTACTTC
TRBJ1-5	TRBV29-1	few	TRBD1	CSVGQGPNQPQHF	TGCAGCGTAGGACAGGGGCCCAATCAGCCCCAGCATTTT
TRBJ1-1	TRBV6-5	NA	NA	CASSYAGRPEAFF	TGTGCCAGCAGTTACGCGGGTCGGCCTGAAGCTTTCTTT
TRBJ2-1	TRBV27	NA	TRBD2	CATSGLAGYNEQFF	TGTGCCACCTCCGGACTAGCGGGCTACAATGAGCAGTTCTTC
TRBJ1-1	TRBV30	NA	NA	CAHRDSRLTTEAFF	TGTGCCCACAGGGATAGCAGGCTGACCACTGAAGCTTTCTTT
TRBJ1-2	TRBV29-1	few	NA	CSVRDYGYTF	TGCAGCGTCCGGGATTATGGCTACACCTTC
TRBJ2-3	TRBV24-1	once	TRBD1	CATSDNPGQGVVPDTQYF	TGTGCCACCAGTGATAACCCGGGACAGGGGGTTGTTCCAGATACGCAGTATTTT
TRBJ1-5	TRBV7-8	NA	TRBD1	CASSLNPTGATHF	TGTGCCAGCAGCTTGAATCCGACAGGGGCCACGCATTTT
TRBJ1-1	TRBV6-1	NA	TRBD1	CASSEEETGGRTEAFF	TGTGCCAGCAGTGAAGAGGAGACAGGGGGCCGTACTGAAGCTTTCTTT
TRBJ1-5	TRBV6-5	NA	NA	CASRGGSGANQPQHF	TGTGCCAGCAGGGGGGGTTCTGGGGCGAATCAGCCCCAGCATTTT